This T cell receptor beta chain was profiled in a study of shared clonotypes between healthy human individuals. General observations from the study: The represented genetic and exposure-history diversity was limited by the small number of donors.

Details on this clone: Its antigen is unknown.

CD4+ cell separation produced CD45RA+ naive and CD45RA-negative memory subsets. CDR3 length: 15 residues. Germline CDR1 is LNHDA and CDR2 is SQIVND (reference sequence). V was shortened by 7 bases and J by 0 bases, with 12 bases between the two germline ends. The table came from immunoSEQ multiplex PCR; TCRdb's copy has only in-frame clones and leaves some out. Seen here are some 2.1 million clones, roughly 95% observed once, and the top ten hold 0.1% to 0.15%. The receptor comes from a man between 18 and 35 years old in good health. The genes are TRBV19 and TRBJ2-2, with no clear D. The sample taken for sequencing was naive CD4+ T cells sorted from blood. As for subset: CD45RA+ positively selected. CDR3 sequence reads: CASTYGAANTGELFF. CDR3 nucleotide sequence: TGTGCCAGTACCTATGGTGCTGCGAACACCGGGGAGCTGTTTTTT.